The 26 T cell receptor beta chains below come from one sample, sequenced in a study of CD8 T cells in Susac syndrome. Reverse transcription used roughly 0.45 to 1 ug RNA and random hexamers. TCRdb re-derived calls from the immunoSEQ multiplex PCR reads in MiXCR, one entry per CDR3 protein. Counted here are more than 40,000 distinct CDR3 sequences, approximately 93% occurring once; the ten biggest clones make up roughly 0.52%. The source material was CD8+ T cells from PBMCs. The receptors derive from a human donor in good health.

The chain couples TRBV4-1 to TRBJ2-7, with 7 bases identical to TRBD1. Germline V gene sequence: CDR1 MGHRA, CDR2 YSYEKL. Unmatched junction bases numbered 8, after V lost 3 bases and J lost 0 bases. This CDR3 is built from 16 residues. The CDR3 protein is CASSHQPGQSSYEQYF. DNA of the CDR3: TGCGCCAGCAGCCATCAACCGGGACAGAGCTCCTACGAGCAGTACTTC.

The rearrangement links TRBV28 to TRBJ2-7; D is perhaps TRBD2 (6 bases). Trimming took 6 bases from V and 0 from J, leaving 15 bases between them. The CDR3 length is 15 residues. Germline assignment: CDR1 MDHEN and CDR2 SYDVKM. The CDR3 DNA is TGTGCCAGCAGCCTATCTAGCGAGAGCTCCTACGAGCAGTACTTC. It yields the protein CASSLSSESSYEQYF.

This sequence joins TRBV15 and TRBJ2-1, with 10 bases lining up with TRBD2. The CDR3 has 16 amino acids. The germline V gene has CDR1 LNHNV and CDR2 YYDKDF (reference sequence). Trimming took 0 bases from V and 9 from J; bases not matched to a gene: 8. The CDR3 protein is CATSRDLVAGGTEQFF. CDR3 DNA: TGTGCCACCAGCAGAGATCTTGTAGCGGGAGGAACTGAGCAGTTCTTC. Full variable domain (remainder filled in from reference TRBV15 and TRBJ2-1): DAMVIQNPRYQVTQFGKPVTLSCSQTLNHNVMYWYQQKSSQAPKLLFHYYDKDFNNEADTPDNFQSRRPNTSFCFLDIRSPGLGDTAMYLCATSRDLVAGGTEQFFGPGTRLTVL.

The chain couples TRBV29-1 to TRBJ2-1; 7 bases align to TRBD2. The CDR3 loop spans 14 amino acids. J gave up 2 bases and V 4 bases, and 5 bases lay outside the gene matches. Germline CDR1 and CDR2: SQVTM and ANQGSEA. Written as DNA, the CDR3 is TGCAGCGTTGGGGGGGGAGGCCCCTACAATGAGCAGTTCTTC. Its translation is CSVGGGGPYNEQFF.

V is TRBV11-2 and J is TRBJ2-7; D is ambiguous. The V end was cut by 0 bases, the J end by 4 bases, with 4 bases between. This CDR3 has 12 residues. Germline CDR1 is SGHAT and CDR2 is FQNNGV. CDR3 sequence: CASSLDPYEQYF. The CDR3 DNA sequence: TGTGCCAGCAGCTTAGATCCATACGAGCAGTACTTC. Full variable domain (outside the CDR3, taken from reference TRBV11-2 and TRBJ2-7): EAGVAQSPRYKIIEKRQSVAFWCNPISGHATLYWYQQILGQGPKLLIQFQNNGVVDDSQLPKDRFSAERLKGVDSTLKIQPAKLEDSAVYLCASSLDPYEQYFGPGTRLTVT.

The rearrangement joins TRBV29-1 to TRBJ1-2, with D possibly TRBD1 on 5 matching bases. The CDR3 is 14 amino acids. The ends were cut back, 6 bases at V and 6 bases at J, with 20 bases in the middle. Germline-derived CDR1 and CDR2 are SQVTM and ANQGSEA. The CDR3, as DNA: TGCAGCGTCGAGCCCGCCAGGGCGTACGATGGCTACACCTTC. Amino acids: CSVEPARAYDGYTF. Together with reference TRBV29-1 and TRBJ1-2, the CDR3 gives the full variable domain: SAVISQKPSRDICQRGTSLTIQCQVDSQVTMMFWYRQQPGQSLTLIATANQGSEATYESGFVIDKFPISRPNLTFSTLTVSNMSPEDSSIYLCSVEPARAYDGYTFGSGTRLTVV.

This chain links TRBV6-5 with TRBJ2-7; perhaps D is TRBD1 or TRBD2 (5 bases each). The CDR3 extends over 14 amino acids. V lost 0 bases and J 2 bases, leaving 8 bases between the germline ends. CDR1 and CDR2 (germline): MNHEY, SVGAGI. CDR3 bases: TGTGCCAGCAGTTACTCTGAGGGGCCCTACGAGCAGTACTTC. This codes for CASSYSEGPYEQYF.

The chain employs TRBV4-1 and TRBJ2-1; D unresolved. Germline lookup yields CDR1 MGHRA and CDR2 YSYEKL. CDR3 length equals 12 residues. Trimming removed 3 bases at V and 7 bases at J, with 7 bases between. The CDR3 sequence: CASSQGWNEQFF. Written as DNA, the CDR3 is TGCGCCAGCAGCCAGGGATGGAATGAGCAGTTCTTC.

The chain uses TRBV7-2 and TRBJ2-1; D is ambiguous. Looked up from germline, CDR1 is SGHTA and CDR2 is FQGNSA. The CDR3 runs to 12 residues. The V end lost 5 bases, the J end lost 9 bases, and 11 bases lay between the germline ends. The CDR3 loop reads CASSPAVGEQFF. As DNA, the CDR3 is TGTGCCAGCAGCCCCGCTGTGGGTGAGCAGTTCTTC. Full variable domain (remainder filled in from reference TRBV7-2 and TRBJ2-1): GAGVSQSPSNKVTEKGKDVELRCDPISGHTALYWYRQSLGQGLEFLIYFQGNSAPDKSGLPSDRFSAERTGGSVSTLTIQRTQQEDSAVYLCASSPAVGEQFFGPGTRLTVL.

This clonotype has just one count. The CDR3 sequence is CASSQVRRTNTGELFF. The CDR3 nucleotides are TGCGCCAGCAGCCAAGTTAGGAGGACTAACACCGGGGAGCTGTTTTTT. The rearrangement links TRBV4-1 to TRBJ2-2; tentative D call: TRBD2 (5 bases). Germline values: CDR1 MGHRA, CDR2 YSYEKL. The V gene lost 1 base and the J gene lost 2 bases, with 11 bases spanning the gap. There are 16 residues in the CDR3.

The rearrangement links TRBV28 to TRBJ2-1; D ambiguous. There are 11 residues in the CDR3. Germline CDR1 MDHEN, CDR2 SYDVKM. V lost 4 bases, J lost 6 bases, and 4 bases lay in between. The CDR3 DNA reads TGTGCCAGCAGTTACAGCAATGAGCAGTTCTTC. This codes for CASSYSNEQFF.

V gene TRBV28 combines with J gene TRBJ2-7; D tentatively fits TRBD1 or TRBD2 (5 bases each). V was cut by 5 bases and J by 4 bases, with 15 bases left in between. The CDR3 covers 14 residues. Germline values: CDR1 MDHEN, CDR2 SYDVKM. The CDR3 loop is CASSLRGEKYEQYF. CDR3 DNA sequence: TGTGCCAGCAGTCTTCGAGGGGAAAAATACGAGCAGTACTTC. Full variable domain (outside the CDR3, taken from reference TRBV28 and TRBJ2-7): DVKVTQSSRYLVKRTGEKVFLECVQDMDHENMFWYRQDPGLGLRLIYFSYDVKMKEKGDIPEGYSVSREKKERFSLILESASTNQTSMYLCASSLRGEKYEQYFGPGTRLTVT.

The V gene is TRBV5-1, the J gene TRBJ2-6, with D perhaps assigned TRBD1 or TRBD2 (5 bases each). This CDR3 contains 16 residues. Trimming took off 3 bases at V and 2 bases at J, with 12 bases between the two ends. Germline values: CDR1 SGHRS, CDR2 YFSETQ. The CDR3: CASSWGSGPGANVLTF. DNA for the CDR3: TGCGCCAGCAGCTGGGGGTCGGGCCCTGGGGCCAACGTCCTGACTTTC.

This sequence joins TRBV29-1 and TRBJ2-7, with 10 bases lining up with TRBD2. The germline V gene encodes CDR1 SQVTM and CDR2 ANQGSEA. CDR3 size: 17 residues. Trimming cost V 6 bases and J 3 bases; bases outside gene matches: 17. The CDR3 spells CSVRGGDTSGRDYEQYF. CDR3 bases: TGCAGCGTCCGAGGGGGCGACACAAGCGGGAGGGACTACGAGCAGTACTTC.

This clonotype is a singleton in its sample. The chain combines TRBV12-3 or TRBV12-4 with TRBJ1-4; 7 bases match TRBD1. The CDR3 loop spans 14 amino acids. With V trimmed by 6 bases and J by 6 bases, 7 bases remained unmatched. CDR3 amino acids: CASRLDRDYEKLFF. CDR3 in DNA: TGTGCCAGCAGACTCGACAGGGACTATGAAAAACTGTTTTTT.

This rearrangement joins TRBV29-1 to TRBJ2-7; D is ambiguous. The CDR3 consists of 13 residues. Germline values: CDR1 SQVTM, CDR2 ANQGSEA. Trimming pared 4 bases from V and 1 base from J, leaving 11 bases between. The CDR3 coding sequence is TGCAGCGTTGTTGTGGGAACGTCCTACGAGCAGTACTTC. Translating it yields CSVVVGTSYEQYF.

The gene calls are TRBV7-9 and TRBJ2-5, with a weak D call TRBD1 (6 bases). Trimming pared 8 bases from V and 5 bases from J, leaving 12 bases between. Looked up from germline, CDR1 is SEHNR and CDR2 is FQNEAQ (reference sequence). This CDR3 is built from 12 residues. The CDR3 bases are TGTGCCAGCGGGTACAGGGAGGAGACCCAGTACTTC. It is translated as CASGYREETQYF. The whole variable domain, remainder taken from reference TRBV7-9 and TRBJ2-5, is DTGVSQNPRHKITKRGQNVTFRCDPISEHNRLYWYRQTLGQGPEFLTYFQNEAQLEKSRLLSDRFSAERPKGSFSTLEIQRTEQGDSAMYLCASGYREETQYFGPGTRLLVL.

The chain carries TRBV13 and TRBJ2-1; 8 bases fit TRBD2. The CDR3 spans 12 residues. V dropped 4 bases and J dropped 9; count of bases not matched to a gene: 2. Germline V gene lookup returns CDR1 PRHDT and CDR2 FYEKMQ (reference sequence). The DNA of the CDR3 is TGTGCCAGCAGCTCCGGGGGGGTTGAGCAGTTCTTC. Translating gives CASSSGGVEQFF.

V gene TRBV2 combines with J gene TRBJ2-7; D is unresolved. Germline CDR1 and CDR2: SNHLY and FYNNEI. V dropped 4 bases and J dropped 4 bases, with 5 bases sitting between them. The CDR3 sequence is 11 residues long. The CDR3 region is CASSGPYEQYF. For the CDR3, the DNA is TGTGCCAGCAGTGGACCGTACGAGCAGTACTTC.

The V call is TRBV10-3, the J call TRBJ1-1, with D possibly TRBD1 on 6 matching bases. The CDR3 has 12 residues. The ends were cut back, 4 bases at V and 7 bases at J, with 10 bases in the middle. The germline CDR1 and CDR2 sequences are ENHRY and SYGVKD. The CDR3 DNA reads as TGTGCCATCAGTGTAGGGGGTATTGAAGCTTTCTTT. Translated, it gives CAISVGGIEAFF.

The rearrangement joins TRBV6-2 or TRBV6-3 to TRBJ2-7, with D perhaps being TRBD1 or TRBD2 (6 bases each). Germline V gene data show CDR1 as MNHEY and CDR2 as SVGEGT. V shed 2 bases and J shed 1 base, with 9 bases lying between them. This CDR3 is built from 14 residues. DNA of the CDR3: TGTGCCAGCAGTTACGGGGGGCAGTCCTACGAGCAGTACTTC. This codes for CASSYGGQSYEQYF.

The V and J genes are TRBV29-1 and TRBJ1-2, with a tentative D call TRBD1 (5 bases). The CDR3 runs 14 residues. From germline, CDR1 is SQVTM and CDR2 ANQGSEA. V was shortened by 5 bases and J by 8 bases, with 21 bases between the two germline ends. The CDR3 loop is CSVTPLQGGPGYTF. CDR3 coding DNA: TGCAGCGTTACTCCCCTTCAGGGAGGGCCGGGCTACACCTTC.

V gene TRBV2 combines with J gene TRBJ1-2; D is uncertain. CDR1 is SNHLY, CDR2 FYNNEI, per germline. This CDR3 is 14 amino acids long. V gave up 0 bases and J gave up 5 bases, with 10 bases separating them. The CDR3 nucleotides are TGTGCCAGCAGTGAAGCGGAACACCGTTATGGCTACACCTTC. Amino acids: CASSEAEHRYGYTF.

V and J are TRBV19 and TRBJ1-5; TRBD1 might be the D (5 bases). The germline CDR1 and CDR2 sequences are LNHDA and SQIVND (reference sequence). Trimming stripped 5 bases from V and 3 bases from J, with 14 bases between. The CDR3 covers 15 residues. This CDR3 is CASSAAQVFNQPQHF. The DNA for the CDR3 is TGTGCCAGTAGTGCCGCACAGGTTTTCAATCAGCCCCAGCATTTT.

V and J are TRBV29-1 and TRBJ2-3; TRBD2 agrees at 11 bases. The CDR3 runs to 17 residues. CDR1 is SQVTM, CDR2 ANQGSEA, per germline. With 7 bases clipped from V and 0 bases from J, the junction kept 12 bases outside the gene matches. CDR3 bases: TGCAGCGGATTCTCTAGCGGGAGGTACTCTAGCACAGATACGCAGTATTTT. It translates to CSGFSSGRYSSTDTQYF.

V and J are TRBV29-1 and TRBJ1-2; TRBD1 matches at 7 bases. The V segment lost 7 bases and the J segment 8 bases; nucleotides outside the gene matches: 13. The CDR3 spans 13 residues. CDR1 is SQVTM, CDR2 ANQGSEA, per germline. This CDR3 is CSADPGGLYGYTF. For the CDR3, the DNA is TGCAGCGCCGACCCAGGGGGTCTGTACGGCTACACCTTC.